These 30 T cell receptor beta chains were all obtained from the same sample, sequenced in a study of T cell responses to AZD1222 COVID-19 vaccine. Clones were sequenced by immunoSEQ multiplex PCR, and TCRdb holds only the in-frame ones, with some missing. The sample shows some 120,000 clones, approximately 85% of them seen only once. Source: peripheral blood, taken on day 0 of AZD1222 vaccination. The receptors were sampled from an adult in good health.

The chain links TRBV28 to TRBJ2-1; 7 bases are a match to TRBD2. Per the germline V gene, CDR1 is MDHEN and CDR2 is SYDVKM. V shed 6 bases, J shed 3 bases, and the junction held 2 bases outside the gene matches. This CDR3 is built from 13 residues. This CDR3 reads CASRASGYNEQFF. CDR3 coding DNA: TGTGCCAGCAGGGCTAGCGGCTACAATGAGCAGTTCTTC.

The chain has TRBV7-2 and TRBJ2-1, with D perhaps matching TRBD2 (5 bases). Germline V gene lookup returns CDR1 SGHTA and CDR2 FQGNSA. The V end was cut by 5 bases, the J end by 4 bases, with 15 bases between. The CDR3 length is 15 residues. CDR3 sequence (DNA): TGTGCCAGCAGCGTCCGTGACTACAAATACAATGAGCAGTTCTTC. It yields the protein CASSVRDYKYNEQFF.

This chain links TRBV4-3 with TRBJ1-1; 7 bases align to TRBD1. The CDR3 is made up of 15 amino acids. V shed 0 bases, J shed 6 bases, and the junction held 7 bases outside the gene matches. The V gene's germline CDR1 is LGHNA and CDR2 YSLEER. The CDR3 spells CASSQDPGQSAEAFF. The CDR3, as DNA: TGCGCCAGCAGCCAAGATCCGGGACAGTCTGCTGAAGCTTTCTTT.

This chain uses TRBV24-1 with TRBJ1-2; TRBD1 aligns across 8 bases. In germline, CDR1 is KGHDR, CDR2 SFDVKD. V gave up 4 bases and J gave up 5 bases; unmatched junction bases: 11. CDR3 size: 16 residues. In DNA form, the CDR3 reads TGTGCCACCAGTGAGTCCGGGACAGGACCCTCATATGGCTACACCTTC. Protein product: CATSESGTGPSYGYTF.

CDR3: CASSKRSTGPDYEQYF. The CDR3, as DNA: TGTGCCAGCAGCAAGAGATCAACAGGGCCTGACTACGAGCAGTACTTC. The chain joins TRBV21-1 to TRBJ2-7; the table's TRBD1 call for D was not verified on the DNA. TRBV21-1 is a pseudogene. The length of the CDR3 is 16 residues.

This chain joins TRBV29-1 and TRBJ2-7; 8 bases fit TRBD2. The CDR3 has 17 residues. Germline CDR1 reads SQVTM; CDR2 reads ANQGSEA. Trimming removed 1 base from V and 0 bases from J; junction bases left unmatched: 11. The CDR3 region is CSVEGGRTSSSSYEQYF. Here the CDR3 DNA reads TGCAGCGTTGAAGGGGGGAGGACTAGCAGCTCCTCCTACGAGCAGTACTTC.

The chain is built from TRBV6-5 and TRBJ1-1; no clear D gene. The CDR3 has 14 amino acids. V was trimmed by 7 bases and J by 3 bases, leaving 15 bases between them. In germline, CDR1 is MNHEY, CDR2 SVGAGI. CDR3 residues: CASIPLSGYTEAFF. The CDR3 coding sequence is TGTGCCAGCATTCCTCTATCTGGGTACACTGAAGCTTTCTTT.

The V gene is TRBV6-4, the J gene TRBJ2-5, with a weak D call TRBD1 (5 bases). Trimming took 6 bases from V and 1 from J, leaving 18 bases between them. The CDR3 contains 16 residues. The germline gives CDR1 MRHNA, CDR2 SNTAGT. CDR3 amino acids: CASSPPYDSTQETQYF. The CDR3 DNA reads as TGTGCCAGCAGCCCCCCCTACGACAGCACCCAAGAGACCCAGTACTTC.

This clone was found a few times. The chain couples TRBV10-2 to TRBJ1-1; no definite D call. There are 14 residues in the CDR3. Germline V lookup: CDR1 WSHSY, CDR2 SAAADI. Trimming shortened V by 5 bases and J by 1 base, and 11 bases separated the two germline ends. The CDR3 loop reads CASSRDGRNTEAFF. CDR3 coding DNA: TGCGCCAGCAGTAGAGACGGAAGGAACACTGAAGCTTTCTTT.

This sequence joins TRBV18 and TRBJ2-1, with no clear D. V was clipped by 6 bases and J by 2 bases, with 14 bases between them. The CDR3 has 15 amino acids. CDR1 and CDR2 from the germline V gene are KGHSH and LQKENI. CDR3 region: CASSIAGSPYNEQFF. As DNA, the CDR3 is TGTGCCAGCTCGATCGCTGGAAGCCCCTACAATGAGCAGTTCTTC. The whole variable domain, remainder taken from reference TRBV18 and TRBJ2-1, is NAGVMQNPRHLVRRRGQEARLRCSPMKGHSHVYWYRQLPEEGLKFMVYLQKENIIDESGMPKERFSAEFPKEGPSILRIQQVVRGDSAAYFCASSIAGSPYNEQFFGPGTRLTVL.

This chain connects TRBV6-6 to TRBJ1-2; tentatively, D is TRBD1 (5 bases). Trimming left V 6 bases short and J 4 bases short, with 6 bases between. From germline, CDR1 is MNHNY and CDR2 SVGAGI (reference sequence). This CDR3 comprises 11 residues. In DNA, the CDR3 is TGTGCCAGCAGCCAGGGCTATGGCTACACCTTC. It translates to CASSQGYGYTF.

The J gene is TRBJ1-4, the V gene TRBV5-1, with D hard to call. Trimming took 2 bases from V and 8 from J, leaving 13 bases between them. Germline assignment: CDR1 SGHRS and CDR2 YFSETQ. This CDR3 region has 14 residues. DNA for the CDR3: TGCGCCAGCAGCTTACTAGCAGTGGACGAAAAACTGTTTTTT. Translating it yields CASSLLAVDEKLFF.

V gene TRBV28 combines with J gene TRBJ1-2, with D possibly TRBD1 on 6 matching bases. Per germline, CDR1 MDHEN and CDR2 SYDVKM. V lost 6 bases to trimming and J lost 8 bases, with 19 bases between them. The CDR3 is made up of 14 amino acids. CDR3 in DNA: TGTGCCAGCAGGCCGGCCACAGGGTACGCGGGCTACACCTTC. Amino acid sequence: CASRPATGYAGYTF.

This sequence joins TRBV14 and TRBJ1-6, with TRBD1 matching over 8 bases. The V gene end was trimmed by 4 bases and the J gene end by 0 bases; junction bases not matched to a gene: 8. Per germline, CDR1 SGHDN and CDR2 FVKESK. This CDR3 spans 18 amino acids. The CDR3 protein is CASSPDRGISSYNSPLHF. In DNA form, the CDR3 reads TGTGCCAGCAGCCCTGACAGGGGAATTAGCTCCTATAATTCACCCCTCCACTTT.

The rearrangement links TRBV10-3 to TRBJ2-5; D is unclear. This CDR3 spans 13 amino acids. Trimming left V 8 bases short and J 2 bases short, with 12 bases between. The germline V gene encodes CDR1 ENHRY and CDR2 SYGVKD. CDR3 DNA sequence: TGTGCCATCCAACGCGCTCTACAAGAGACCCAGTACTTC. It is translated as CAIQRALQETQYF.

This sequence joins TRBV7-2 and TRBJ1-2, with a possible D match to TRBD1 (5 bases). The CDR3 runs 15 residues. Trimming removed 8 bases at V and 0 bases at J, with 16 bases between. Germline V gene lookup returns CDR1 SGHTA and CDR2 FQGNSA. CDR3 DNA: TGTGCCAGCGCTGTACAGGCGAATACTAACTATGGCTACACCTTC. Translating it yields CASAVQANTNYGYTF.

This clone was observed once. The chain joins TRBV29-1 to TRBJ1-1, with a tentative D call TRBD1 (6 bases). This CDR3 is built from 12 residues. The germline gives CDR1 SQVTM, CDR2 ANQGSEA. With 7 bases removed from V and 1 base from J, the gap between germline ends came to 10 bases. The CDR3 DNA sequence: TGCAGCGCTTTGACAGGGAACACTGAAGCTTTCTTT. Amino acid sequence: CSALTGNTEAFF.

The V call is TRBV4-1, the J call TRBJ2-1, with 8 bases fitting TRBD1. This CDR3 is 16 amino acids long. The V gene's germline CDR1 is MGHRA and CDR2 YSYEKL. V shed 5 bases and J 4 bases; nucleotides not matched to a gene: 10. For the CDR3, the DNA is TGCGCCAGCAGCTATAAGAGACAGGGGATATACAATGAGCAGTTCTTC. Translation gives CASSYKRQGIYNEQFF.

The V gene is TRBV5-4, the J gene TRBJ2-2, with D maybe TRBD2 (6 bases). The CDR3 sequence is 13 residues long. V lost 9 bases and J lost 1, with 10 bases in between. In germline, CDR1 is SGHNT, CDR2 YYREEE (reference sequence). CDR3 sequence: CAMVEGNTGELFF. The CDR3 coding sequence is TGTGCCATGGTGGAGGGGAACACCGGGGAGCTGTTTTTT.

The gene calls are TRBV7-2 and TRBJ1-2; weak D call: TRBD1 (5 bases). The CDR3 contains 15 residues. The V gene's germline CDR1 is SGHTA and CDR2 FQGNSA. The V gene lost 5 bases and the J gene lost 4 bases, with 17 bases spanning the gap. The CDR3 sequence is CASSRDGGGGYGYTF. The CDR3, as DNA: TGTGCCAGCAGCCGCGACGGGGGAGGCGGCTATGGCTACACCTTC.

This clone appeared a single time. This rearrangement joins TRBV5-4 to TRBJ1-2; D possibly corresponds to TRBD1 (5 bases). This CDR3 contains 15 residues. Germline lookup yields CDR1 SGHNT and CDR2 YYREEE (reference sequence). V shed 2 bases and J shed 8 bases, with 19 bases lying between them. CDR3 region: CASSFLYGTALGYTF. CDR3 nucleotide sequence: TGTGCCAGCAGCTTCCTATACGGGACTGCATTAGGCTACACCTTC. The full variable domain, rest sourced from reference TRBV5-4 and TRBJ1-2, is ETGVTQSPTHLIKTRGQQVTLRCSSQSGHNTVSWYQQALGQGPQFIFQYYREEENGRGNFPPRFSGLQFPNYSSELNVNALELDDSALYLCASSFLYGTALGYTFGSGTRLTVV.

The rearrangement uses TRBV2 and TRBJ1-1; TRBD1 matches at 8 bases. V trimming: 7 bases; J trimming: 2 bases; junction bases outside the gene matches: 6. CDR1 is SNHLY, CDR2 FYNNEI, per germline. The CDR3 totals 14 residues. In DNA, the CDR3 is TGTGCCAGCACCCGACAGGGGACTAACACTGAAGCTTTCTTT. It codes for CASTRQGTNTEAFF. Combining the CDR3 with reference TRBV2 and TRBJ1-1 gives the whole variable domain EPEVTQTPSHQVTQMGQEVILRCVPISNHLYFYWYRQILGQKVEFLVSFYNNEISEKSEIFDDQFSVERPDGSNFTLKIRSTKLEDSAMYFCASTRQGTNTEAFFGQGTRLTVV.

This clone was seen once. The genes are TRBV30 and TRBJ1-3; TRBD1 is a possible D gene (5 bases). This CDR3 region has 15 residues. V dropped 0 bases and J dropped 0 bases, with 9 bases sitting between them. The germline gives CDR1 GTSNPN, CDR2 SVGIG (reference sequence). Written as DNA, the CDR3 is TGTGCCTGGAGTGTAATTGGGGGCTCTGGAAACACCATATATTTT. Protein product: CAWSVIGGSGNTIYF.

This clone was picked up one time. The chain couples TRBV12-3 or TRBV12-4 to TRBJ1-4; no clear D. V was trimmed by 7 bases and J by 7 bases, leaving 7 bases between them. The CDR3 covers 11 residues. The CDR3 DNA reads as TGTGCCAGCACCTTGGGTGAAAAACTGTTTTTT. It is translated as CASTLGEKLFF.

V gene TRBV7-2 combines with J gene TRBJ1-6; D may be TRBD1 (6 bases). There are 15 residues in the CDR3. V was cut by 5 bases and J by 6 bases, with 14 bases left in between. Germline CDR1 reads SGHTA; CDR2 reads FQGNSA. The CDR3 protein is CASSPNRVLNSPLHF. In DNA form, the CDR3 reads TGTGCCAGCAGCCCGAACAGGGTGCTTAATTCACCCCTCCACTTT.

The chain has TRBV20-1 and TRBJ2-3, with D hard to call. CDR3 length: 11 residues. From germline, CDR1 is DFQATT and CDR2 SNEGSKA (reference sequence). V lost 7 bases and J 2 bases, leaving 7 bases between the germline ends. DNA of the CDR3: TGCAGTGGCGGCGCCACAGATACGCAGTATTTT. This codes for CSGGATDTQYF.

This clone was seen once. V usage is TRBV29-1 and J usage is TRBJ2-2; unclear D gene. The CDR3 contains 10 residues. The V end was cut by 7 bases, the J end by 8 bases, with 8 bases between. Germline V CDR1 and CDR2: SQVTM, ANQGSEA. The chain's CDR3 is CSATAGELFF. CDR3 in DNA: TGCAGCGCCACTGCGGGGGAGCTGTTTTTT.

This chain joins TRBV28 and TRBJ2-5, with 15 nucleotides matching TRBD2. This CDR3 has 19 residues. The J segment lost 1 base and the V segment lost 5 bases, leaving 11 bases of the junction unmatched. Germline CDR1 and CDR2: MDHEN and SYDVKM. The DNA of the CDR3 is TGTGCCAGCAGTGCTATCGGGACTAGCGGGGGGAGGGGCCAAGAGACCCAGTACTTC. As protein: CASSAIGTSGGRGQETQYF.

The genes are TRBV16 and TRBJ1-4; D gene uncertain. Germline CDR1 and CDR2: KGHSY and FQNENV. The CDR3 runs 14 residues. The ends were cut back, 4 bases at V and 8 bases at J, with 14 bases in the middle. CDR3 region: CASSRISGYEKLFF. The CDR3 nucleotides are TGTGCCAGCAGCCGTATCAGTGGTTACGAAAAACTGTTTTTT.

CDR3 in amino acids: CASSQGHRSSGNTIYF. For the CDR3, the DNA is TGTGCCAGCAGCCAAGGACACAGGAGCTCTGGAAACACCATATATTTT. This chain joins TRBV3-1 (or the pseudogene TRBV3-2) and TRBJ1-3; TRBD1 is a possible D gene (5 bases). The germline gives CDR1 LGHDT, CDR2 YNNKEL (reference sequence). The ends were cut back, 1 base at V and 0 bases at J, with 10 bases in the middle. The length of the CDR3 is 16 residues.